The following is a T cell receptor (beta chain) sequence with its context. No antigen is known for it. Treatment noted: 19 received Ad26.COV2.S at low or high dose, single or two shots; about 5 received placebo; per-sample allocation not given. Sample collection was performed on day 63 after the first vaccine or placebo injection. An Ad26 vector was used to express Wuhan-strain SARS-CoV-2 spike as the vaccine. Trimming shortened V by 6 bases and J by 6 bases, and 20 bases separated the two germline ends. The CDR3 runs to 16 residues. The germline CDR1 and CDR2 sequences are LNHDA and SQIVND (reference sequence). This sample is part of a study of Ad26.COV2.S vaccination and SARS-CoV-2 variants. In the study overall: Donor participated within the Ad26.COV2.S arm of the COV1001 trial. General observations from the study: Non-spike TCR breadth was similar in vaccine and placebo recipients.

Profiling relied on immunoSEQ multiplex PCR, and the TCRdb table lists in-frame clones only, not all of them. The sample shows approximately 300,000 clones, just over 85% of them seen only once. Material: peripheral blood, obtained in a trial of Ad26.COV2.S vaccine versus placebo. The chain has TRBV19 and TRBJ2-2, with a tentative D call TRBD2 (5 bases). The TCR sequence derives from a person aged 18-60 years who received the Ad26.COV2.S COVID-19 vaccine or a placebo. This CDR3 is CASSATTSRYPGELFF. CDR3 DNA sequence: TGTGCCAGTAGCGCCACAACTAGTAGGTACCCCGGGGAGCTGTTTTTT.